Below are 2 T cell receptor beta chains sequenced from a single sample in a study of cytomegalovirus exposure and HLA in healthy donors. 13 Jbeta primers and 60 Vbeta primers were used for the PCR. Data came from immunoSEQ multiplex PCR; TCRdb stores just in-frame clones and leaves some out. Counted here are around 150,000 clones, over 75% occurring once; the ten biggest clones make up about a tenth. Sequenced material: PBMCs. Receptor source: a man aged 18 to 30 in good health and CMV-seropositive.

The chain links TRBV10-3 to TRBJ1-2; maybe TRBD1 (6 bases). The CDR3 is 12 amino acids. Germline values: CDR1 ENHRY, CDR2 SYGVKD. The V gene lost 10 bases and the J gene lost 7 bases, with 16 bases spanning the gap. The CDR3 reads CATLESGVGYTF. CDR3 sequence (DNA): TGTGCCACCCTTGAGTCAGGGGTTGGCTACACCTTC.

The gene calls are TRBV5-1 and TRBJ2-5; D remains ambiguous. CDR3 size: 11 residues. Per the germline V gene, CDR1 is SGHRS and CDR2 is YFSETQ. With 4 bases removed from V and 2 bases from J, the gap between germline ends came to 3 bases. The CDR3 reads CASSLQETQYF. Here the CDR3 DNA reads TGCGCCAGCAGCCTGCAAGAGACCCAGTACTTC.